These 8 T cell receptor beta chains were all obtained from the same sample, sequenced in a study of Ad26.COV2.S vaccination and SARS-CoV-2 variants (dated by TCRdb to 2020 to 2022). The sample's treatment or condition label, in plain terms: around 19 received Ad26.COV2.S at low or high dose, single or two shots; a few received placebo; per-sample allocation not given. Repertoires of vaccine and placebo recipients were sequenced from samples collected on day 63 after the first injection. The library came from the immunoSEQ multiplex PCR assay. The table was pulled from immuneACCESS by TCRdb, which kept in-frame rearrangements only. Such tables lose some clones; where checked, under half of the loss comes from unresolved V genes, and the rest has no known cause. Here the sample has some 370,000 clones; roughly 85% occur a single time. The ten biggest clones cover about 7.4% of the sample. Material: peripheral blood, obtained in a trial of Ad26.COV2.S vaccine versus placebo. These receptors were taken from a person between 18 and 60 years old who received the Ad26.COV2.S COVID-19 vaccine or a placebo.

V usage is TRBV18 and J usage is TRBJ2-4, with TRBD2 matching 9 bases. In germline, CDR1 is KGHSH, CDR2 LQKENI. The CDR3 is 13 residues long. V shed 6 bases and J 13 bases; nucleotides not matched to a gene: 10. CDR3 in amino acids: CASSSGLAGPQYF. In DNA form, the CDR3 reads TGTGCCAGCTCTAGTGGGCTAGCGGGACCCCAGTACTTC. The full variable domain, with the rest looked up from reference TRBV18 and TRBJ2-4, is NAGVMQNPRHLVRRRGQEARLRCSPMKGHSHVYWYRQLPEEGLKFMVYLQKENIIDESGMPKERFSAEFPKEGPSILRIQQVVRGDSAAYFCASSSGLAGPQYFGAGTRLSVL.

This chain joins TRBV7-9 and TRBJ1-2; the match to TRBD1 covers 10 bases. V was pared by 5 bases and J by 3 bases, with 6 bases of the junction left unmatched. The length of the CDR3 is 15 residues. Germline assignment: CDR1 SEHNR and CDR2 FQNEAQ (reference sequence). CDR3 nucleotides: TGTGCCAGCAGCAGAGGGACAGGGGTCGACTATGGCTACACCTTC. It yields the protein CASSRGTGVDYGYTF.

The V gene is TRBV12-3 or TRBV12-4, the J gene TRBJ1-1; D unclear. V was trimmed by 8 bases and J by 4 bases, leaving 14 bases between them. CDR3 size: 13 residues. CDR3 region: CASLMHSGTEAFF. CDR3 coding DNA: TGTGCCAGCCTTATGCATTCAGGCACTGAAGCTTTCTTT.

The chain links TRBV20-1 to TRBJ1-2, with D unresolved. V dropped 3 bases and J dropped 6 bases, with 11 bases sitting between them. This CDR3 comprises 12 residues. Germline lookup yields CDR1 DFQATT and CDR2 SNEGSKA (reference sequence). CDR3 sequence (DNA): TGCAGTGCTAGTCCTCTACGTGATGGCTACACCTTC. Protein product: CSASPLRDGYTF.

The rearrangement links TRBV11-2 to TRBJ1-1; D unclear. This CDR3 is built from 14 residues. Trimming pared 3 bases from V and 1 base from J, leaving 9 bases between. Germline CDR1 and CDR2: SGHAT and FQNNGV. Here the CDR3 reads CASSFPRQNTEAFF. For the CDR3, the DNA is TGTGCCAGCAGCTTTCCCCGACAGAACACTGAAGCTTTCTTT.

This chain uses TRBV9 with TRBJ2-3; D not certain. Germline V CDR1 and CDR2: SGDLS, YYNGEE. Between the trimmed V and J ends, which lost 4 bases and 3 bases, there was a span of 6 bases. The CDR3 is made up of 12 amino acids. Here the CDR3 reads CASSIHTDTQYF. CDR3 nucleotides: TGTGCCAGCAGCATTCATACAGATACGCAGTATTTT. Supplemented by reference TRBV9 and TRBJ2-3, the full variable domain reads DSGVTQTPKHLITATGQRVTLRCSPRSGDLSVYWYQQSLDQGLQFLIQYYNGEERAKGNILERFSAQQFPDLHSELNLSSLELGDSALYFCASSIHTDTQYFGPGTRLTVL.

The V call is TRBV7-6, the J call TRBJ2-5; 8 bases agree with TRBD1. CDR3 length equals 15 residues. V lost 3 bases to trimming and J lost 5 bases; unmatched junction nucleotides: 8. Germline V CDR1 and CDR2: SGHVS, FNYEAQ. CDR3 sequence reads: CASSFGQGLGETQYF. Here the CDR3 DNA reads TGTGCCAGCAGCTTTGGACAGGGACTGGGCGAGACCCAGTACTTC. The entire variable domain, with the rest obtained from reference TRBV7-6 and TRBJ2-5, is as follows: GAGVSQSPRYKVTKRGQDVALRCDPISGHVSLYWYRQALGQGPEFLTYFNYEAQQDKSGLPNDRFSAERPEGSISTLTIQRTEQRDSAMYRCASSFGQGLGETQYFGPGTRLLVL.

The gene calls are TRBV14 and TRBJ2-7, with D perhaps matching TRBD2 (5 bases). Trimming pared 2 bases from V and 2 bases from J, leaving 10 bases between. Germline V gene data show CDR1 as SGHDN and CDR2 as FVKESK. The CDR3 runs 14 residues. The CDR3 sequence is CASSQRGNAYEQYF. The CDR3 DNA reads as TGTGCCAGCAGCCAAAGAGGGAACGCCTACGAGCAGTACTTC.